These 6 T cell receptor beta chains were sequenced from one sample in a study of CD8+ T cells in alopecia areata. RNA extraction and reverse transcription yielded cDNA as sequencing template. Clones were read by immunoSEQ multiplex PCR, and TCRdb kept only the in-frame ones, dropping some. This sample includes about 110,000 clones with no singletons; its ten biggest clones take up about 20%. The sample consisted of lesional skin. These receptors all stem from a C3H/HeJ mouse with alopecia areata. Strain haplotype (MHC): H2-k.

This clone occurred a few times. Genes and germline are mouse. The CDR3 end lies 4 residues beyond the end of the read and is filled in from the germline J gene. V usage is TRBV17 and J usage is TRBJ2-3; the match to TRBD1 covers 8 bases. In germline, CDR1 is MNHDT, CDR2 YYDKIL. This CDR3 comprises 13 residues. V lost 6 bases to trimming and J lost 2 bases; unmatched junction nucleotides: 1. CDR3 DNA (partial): TGTGCTAGCAGGGACAGGGATGCAGAA. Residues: CASRDRDAE. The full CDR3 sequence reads CASRDRDAETLYF.

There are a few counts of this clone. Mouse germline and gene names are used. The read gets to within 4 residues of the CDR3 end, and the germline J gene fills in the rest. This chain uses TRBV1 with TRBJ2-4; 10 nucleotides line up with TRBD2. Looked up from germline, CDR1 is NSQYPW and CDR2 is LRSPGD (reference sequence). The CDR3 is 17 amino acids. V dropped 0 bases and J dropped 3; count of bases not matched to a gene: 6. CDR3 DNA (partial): TGCACCTGCAGTGCAGATCCTGGGGGGGCGCCCCAAAAC. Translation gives CTCSADPGGAPQN. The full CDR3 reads CTCSADPGGAPQNTLYF.

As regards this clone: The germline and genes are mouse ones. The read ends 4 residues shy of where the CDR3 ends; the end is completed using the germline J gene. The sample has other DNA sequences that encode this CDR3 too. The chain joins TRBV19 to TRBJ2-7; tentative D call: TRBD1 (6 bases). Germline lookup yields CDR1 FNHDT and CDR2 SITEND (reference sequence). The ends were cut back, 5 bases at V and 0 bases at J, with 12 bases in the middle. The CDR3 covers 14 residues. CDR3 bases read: TGTGCCAGCAGGAGAACAGGGAGCTCCTAT. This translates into CASRRTGSSY. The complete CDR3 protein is CASRRTGSSYEQYF.

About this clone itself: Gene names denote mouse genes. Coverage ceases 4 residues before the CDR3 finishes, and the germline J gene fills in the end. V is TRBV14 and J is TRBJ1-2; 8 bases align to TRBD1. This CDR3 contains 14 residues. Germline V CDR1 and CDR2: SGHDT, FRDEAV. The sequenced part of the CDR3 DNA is TGTGCCAGCAGCCCCCGACAGGGGAACAGC. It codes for CASSPRQGNS. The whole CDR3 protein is CASSPRQGNSDYTF. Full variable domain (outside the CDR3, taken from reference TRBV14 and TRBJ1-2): EAGVTQSPRYAVLQEGQAVSFWCDPISGHDTLYWYQQPRDQGPQLLVYFRDEAVIDNSQLPSDRFSAVRPKGTNSTLKIQSAKQGDTATYLCASSPRQGNSDYTFGSGTRLLVI.

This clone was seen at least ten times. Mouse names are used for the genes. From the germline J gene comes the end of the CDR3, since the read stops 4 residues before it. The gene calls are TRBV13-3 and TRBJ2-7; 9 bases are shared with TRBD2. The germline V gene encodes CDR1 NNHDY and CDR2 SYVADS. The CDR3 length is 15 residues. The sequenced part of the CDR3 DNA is TGTGCCAGCAGTGATGCTCTGGGGGGGACTTAT. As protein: CASSDALGGTY. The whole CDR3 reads CASSDALGGTYEQYF.

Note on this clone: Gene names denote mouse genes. The CDR3 sequence is CTCSAGGDGQDTQYF. CDR3 bases read: TGCACCTGCAGTGCGGGTGGGGATGGCCAAGAC. V and J are TRBV1 and TRBJ2-5; D might be TRBD2 (5 bases). Read sequence stops 4 residues before the CDR3 end, and the germline J gene provides the missing end. This CDR3 is 15 amino acids long. Germline CDR1 reads NSQYPW; CDR2 reads LRSPGD (reference sequence). The V end was cut by 3 bases, the J end by 2 bases, with 12 bases between. Using reference TRBV1 and TRBJ2-5 for the parts outside the CDR3, the full variable domain is VTLLEQNPRWRLVPRGQAVNLRCILKNSQYPWMSWYQQDLQKQLQWLFTLRSPGDKEVKSLPGADYLATRVTDTELRLQVANMSQGRTLYCTCSAGGDGQDTQYFGPGTRLLVL.